One and the same sample provided the 22 T cell receptor beta chains below, sequenced in a study of OX40 agonist ivuxolimab in advanced cancers. Profiled with immunoSEQ multiplex PCR; TCRdb holds only in-frame clones, not every one. Found here are some 41,000 clones, about 86% of them singletons; the top ten hold roughly 2.4%. The specimen was CD4+ or CD8+ T cells sorted from blood, collected in a trial of the OX40 agonist ivuxolimab. The receptors derive from an adult with an advanced solid tumor such as melanoma, head and neck, liver or kidney cancer.

This chain joins TRBV4-1 and TRBJ2-1; TRBD2 agrees at 13 bases. Germline-derived CDR1 and CDR2 are MGHRA and YSYEKL. V shed 2 bases, J shed 9 bases, and the junction held 16 bases outside the gene matches. The CDR3 has 19 amino acids. CDR3 nucleotide sequence: TGCGCCAGCAGCCAACGAAGAACTAGCGGGGGGGCCAAAGGAGCTGAGCAGTTCTTC. It is translated as CASSQRRTSGGAKGAEQFF.

The rearrangement joins TRBV30 to TRBJ2-6, with D uncertain. The ends were cut back, 0 bases at V and 2 bases at J, with 8 bases in the middle. The germline gives CDR1 GTSNPN, CDR2 SVGIG (reference sequence). CDR3 size: 15 residues. DNA for the CDR3: TGTGCCTGGAGTGTAAGTCTAGCTGGGGCCAACGTCCTGACTTTC. It yields the protein CAWSVSLAGANVLTF.

V usage is TRBV6-5 and J usage is TRBJ1-3; TRBD1 matches at 8 bases. The germline CDR1 and CDR2 sequences are MNHEY and SVGAGI. This CDR3 has 14 amino acids. V lost 6 bases and J lost 5; bases outside the gene matches: 6. Here the CDR3 reads CASSRNRGRNTIYF. In nucleotides, the CDR3 is TGTGCCAGCAGCCGAAACAGGGGGAGAAACACCATATATTTT.

The chain combines TRBV7-2 with TRBJ1-2, with 10 bases matching TRBD1. Losses at the gene ends were 5 bases for V and 6 bases for J; bases not matched to a gene: 3. The V gene's germline CDR1 is SGHTA and CDR2 FQGNSA. There are 13 residues in the CDR3. CDR3 in amino acids: CASSPDRGDGYTF. DNA for the CDR3: TGTGCCAGCAGCCCGGACAGGGGGGATGGCTACACCTTC.

V is TRBV7-3 and J is TRBJ2-6, with D possibly being TRBD1 (6 bases). The V end was cut by 2 bases, the J end by 0 bases, with 8 bases between. The CDR3 covers 16 residues. Germline V gene lookup returns CDR1 SGHTA and CDR2 FQGTGA. The CDR3 sequence is CASSLGQYSGANVLTF. For the CDR3, the DNA is TGTGCCAGCAGCTTAGGACAGTACTCTGGGGCCAACGTCCTGACTTTC. The variable domain in full, with the rest retrieved from reference TRBV7-3 and TRBJ2-6, is GAGVSQTPSNKVTEKGKYVELRCDPISGHTALYWYRQSLGQGPEFLIYFQGTGAADDSGLPNDRFFAVRPEGSVSTLKIQRTERGDSAVYLCASSLGQYSGANVLTFGAGSRLTVL.

The CDR3 nucleotides are TGTGCCAGCTCGGGCGGAAGCGAAGATACGCAGTATTTT. It encodes CASSGGSEDTQYF. This chain uses TRBV2 with TRBJ2-3; D call uncertain. The CDR3 is made up of 13 amino acids. Germline lookup yields CDR1 SNHLY and CDR2 FYNNEI. Trimming left V 8 bases short and J 5 bases short, with 14 bases between.

This chain connects TRBV20-1 to TRBJ1-2; TRBD1 might be the D (5 bases). Per germline, CDR1 DFQATT and CDR2 SNEGSKA (reference sequence). The length of the CDR3 is 10 residues. V lost 3 bases, J lost 10 bases, and 9 bases lay in between. CDR3 loop: CSARTADYTF. In DNA, the CDR3 is TGCAGTGCTAGGACAGCGGACTACACCTTC.

The V call is TRBV5-1, the J call TRBJ2-7, with 10 bases aligning to TRBD1. CDR3 length equals 16 residues. Germline V gene data show CDR1 as SGHRS and CDR2 as YFSETQ. The J segment lost 4 bases and the V segment lost 0 bases, leaving 7 bases of the junction unmatched. The CDR3 sequence is CASSLEPGQGQYEQYF. The CDR3 region has the DNA TGCGCCAGCAGCTTGGAACCGGGACAGGGGCAGTACGAGCAGTACTTC.

This clone turned up a few times. This chain joins TRBV27 and TRBJ1-6; D is unclear. Trimming stripped 3 bases from V and 10 bases from J, with 13 bases between. Germline assignment: CDR1 MNHEY and CDR2 SMNVEV (reference sequence). The CDR3 sequence is 14 residues long. CDR3 protein: CASSLSLGRSPLHF. The DNA for the CDR3 is TGTGCCAGCAGTTTGTCCCTAGGAAGATCACCCCTCCACTTT.

The gene calls are TRBV27 and TRBJ1-2; D may be TRBD1 (5 bases). The germline CDR1 and CDR2 sequences are MNHEY and SMNVEV (reference sequence). This CDR3 contains 15 residues. Trimming removed 3 bases at V and 0 bases at J, with 11 bases between. The CDR3 loop is CASSFSGRSNYGYTF. DNA of the CDR3: TGTGCCAGCAGTTTTTCGGGGCGATCTAACTATGGCTACACCTTC.

The chain is built from TRBV4-2 and TRBJ1-1; tentatively, D is TRBD1 (5 bases). V was shortened by 5 bases and J by 5 bases, with 12 bases between the two germline ends. Germline loops: CDR1 LGHNA, CDR2 YNFKEQ. CDR3 length: 13 residues. The CDR3 bases are TGTGCCAGCAGCGTAGGGGCCTCGACTGAAGCTTTCTTT. It encodes CASSVGASTEAFF.

This clone was picked up one time. This chain uses TRBV7-3 with TRBJ2-2; 7 positions match TRBD1. This CDR3 spans 15 amino acids. Germline CDR1 SGHTA, CDR2 FQGTGA. With V trimmed by 5 bases and J by 0 bases, 3 bases remained unmatched. The CDR3 here is CASSAGTANTGELFF. CDR3 nucleotide sequence: TGTGCCAGCAGCGCCGGGACAGCGAACACCGGGGAGCTGTTTTTT.

The chain is built from TRBV18 and TRBJ2-7; TRBD1 might be the D (6 bases). The CDR3 contains 15 residues. Germline CDR1 and CDR2: KGHSH and LQKENI. Deletions cut 4 bases from V and 2 bases from J, with 15 bases between. The CDR3 is CASSLTRDITYEQYF. The CDR3 DNA reads TGTGCCAGCTCACTTACCCGGGACATTACCTACGAGCAGTACTTC.

The V gene is TRBV6-5, the J gene TRBJ1-1; D is perhaps TRBD1 (5 bases). This CDR3 contains 14 residues. The germline CDR1 and CDR2 sequences are MNHEY and SVGAGI. With 6 bases removed from V and 1 base from J, the gap between germline ends came to 12 bases. The CDR3 nucleotides read TGTGCCAGCAGGACGACAGAGAAGAACACTGAAGCTTTCTTT. It is translated as CASRTTEKNTEAFF.

The chain joins TRBV2 to TRBJ2-7; 7 bases are a match to TRBD1. CDR3 length: 14 residues. J gave up 2 bases and V 2 bases, and 3 bases lay outside the gene matches. The germline V gene has CDR1 SNHLY and CDR2 FYNNEI. The CDR3 DNA reads TGTGCCAGCAGTGAAACAGGGGCCGCCTACGAGCAGTACTTC. Translated, it gives CASSETGAAYEQYF.

The chain recombines TRBV19 with TRBJ1-1; 8 nucleotides align to TRBD1. Germline V CDR1 and CDR2: LNHDA, SQIVND (reference sequence). V dropped 1 base and J dropped 5; count of bases not matched to a gene: 6. The CDR3 has 15 amino acids. The DNA of the CDR3 is TGTGCCAGTAGTATAGCCCACCAGGGGGCAACTGAAGCTTTCTTT. Its protein is CASSIAHQGATEAFF.

The chain has TRBV29-1 and TRBJ2-1; D possibly corresponds to TRBD2 (5 bases). Germline V gene lookup returns CDR1 SQVTM and CDR2 ANQGSEA. The CDR3 contains 14 residues. V dropped 5 bases and J dropped 3 bases, with 14 bases sitting between them. In DNA form, the CDR3 reads TGCAGCGTTACCGAACGGGAACGCTACAATGAGCAGTTCTTC. It yields the protein CSVTERERYNEQFF.

This clone has just one count. This chain joins TRBV19 and TRBJ2-5, with 7 nucleotides matching TRBD1. The V and J ends lost 6 bases and 5 bases, in that order; junction bases with no gene match: 6. Germline CDR1 LNHDA, CDR2 SQIVND (reference sequence). This CDR3 is 13 amino acids long. In DNA, the CDR3 is TGTGCCAGTAGCCGACAGGGTGGGGAGACCCAGTACTTC. As protein: CASSRQGGETQYF.

The chain has TRBV7-8 and TRBJ2-1; D call uncertain. Germline V gene lookup returns CDR1 SGHVS and CDR2 FQNEAQ. Trimming shortened V by 4 bases and J by 0 bases, and 7 bases separated the two germline ends. The CDR3 contains 14 residues. The CDR3 DNA reads TGTGCCAGCAGCTCCGTAACCTCCTACAATGAGCAGTTCTTC. It translates to CASSSVTSYNEQFF.

The chain joins TRBV2 to TRBJ1-5; D may be TRBD1 (5 bases). The CDR3 covers 14 residues. V was trimmed by 4 bases and J by 0 bases, leaving 7 bases between them. CDR1 is SNHLY and CDR2 is FYNNEI in the germline V gene. The CDR3 spells CASSGDSSNQPQHF. CDR3 coding DNA: TGTGCCAGCAGTGGAGACAGTAGCAATCAGCCCCAGCATTTT.

This sequence joins TRBV6-5 and TRBJ2-1; 11 bases are shared with TRBD2. The germline V gene encodes CDR1 MNHEY and CDR2 SVGAGI. V lost 4 bases to trimming and J lost 6 bases; unmatched junction nucleotides: 5. The CDR3 consists of 15 residues. The chain's CDR3 is CASSFASGGFNEQFF. DNA of the CDR3: TGTGCCAGCAGTTTCGCTAGCGGGGGGTTCAATGAGCAGTTCTTC.

This clone occurred once. The chain combines TRBV28 with TRBJ1-2, with TRBD1 as a possible D gene (6 bases). In germline, CDR1 is MDHEN, CDR2 SYDVKM. The V end was cut by 2 bases, the J end by 2 bases, with 15 bases between. CDR3 length: 16 amino acids. CDR3 in DNA: TGTGCCAGCAGTTTAAGGGGGAGGGGAGAAAACTATGGCTACACCTTC. Protein: CASSLRGRGENYGYTF.